This T cell receptor beta chain was captured in a study of CD8 T cells in ankylosing spondylitis. Regarding this clonotype: Its antigen is unidentified.

A single record per CDR3 protein comes from TCRdb applying MiXCR to the 5' RACE reads. The sample lists more than 600,000 distinct CDR3 sequences; around 17% were seen once. This CDR3 comprises 14 residues. V shed 3 bases, J shed 10 bases, and the junction held 5 bases outside the gene matches. Study observations and caveats: Ankylosing spondylitis blood appeared to be characterized by a TCR beta motif of about 8 highly homologous variants.

Specimen: blood, either unsorted or a sorted T cell fraction (not recorded which). This chain uses TRBV12-3 or TRBV12-4 with TRBJ1-6; 8 bases are shared with TRBD1. The sequence came from a male donor with ankylosing spondylitis. The CDR3 DNA follows: TGTGCCAGCAGTTTTTCAGGGGGCGGCTCACCCCTCCACTTT. Translating gives CASSFSGGGSPLHF.